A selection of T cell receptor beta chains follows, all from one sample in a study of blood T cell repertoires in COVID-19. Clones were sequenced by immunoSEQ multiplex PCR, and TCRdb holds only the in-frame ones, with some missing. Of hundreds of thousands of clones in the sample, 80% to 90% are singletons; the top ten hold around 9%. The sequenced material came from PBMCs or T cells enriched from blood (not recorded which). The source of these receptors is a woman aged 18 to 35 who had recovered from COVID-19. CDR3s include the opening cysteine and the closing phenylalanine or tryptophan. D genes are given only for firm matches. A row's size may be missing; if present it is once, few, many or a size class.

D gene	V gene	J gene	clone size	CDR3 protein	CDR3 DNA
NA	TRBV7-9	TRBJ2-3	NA	CASKHRVGTDTQYF	TGTGCCAGCAAACACAGGGTTGGCACAGATACGCAGTATTTT
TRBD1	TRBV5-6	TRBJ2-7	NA	CASTTGGSYEQYF	TGTGCCAGCACTACAGGGGGGTCCTACGAGCAGTACTTC
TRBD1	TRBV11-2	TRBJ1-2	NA	CASSPRTGTTYGYTF	TGTGCCAGCAGCCCCCGGACAGGGACTACCTATGGCTACACCTTC
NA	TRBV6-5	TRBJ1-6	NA	CASVEGGSYNSPLHF	TGTGCCAGCGTTGAGGGAGGTTCCTATAATTCACCCCTCCACTTT
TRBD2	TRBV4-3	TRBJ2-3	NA	CASSQLMGTSGLDTQYF	TGCGCCAGCAGCCAACTGATGGGGACTAGCGGGTTGGATACGCAGTATTTT
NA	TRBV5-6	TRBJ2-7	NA	CASSFSRGREQYF	TGTGCCAGCAGCTTTTCCAGGGGGAGGGAGCAGTACTTC
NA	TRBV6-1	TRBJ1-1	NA	CASSEAHSPPF	TGTGCCAGCAGTGAAGCGCACAGCCCACCCTTT
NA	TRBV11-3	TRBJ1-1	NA	CASSAQNTEAFF	TGTGCCAGCAGCGCGCAGAACACTGAAGCTTTCTTT
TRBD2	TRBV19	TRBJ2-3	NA	CASSIEKSGGTDTQYF	TGTGCCAGTAGTATAGAGAAGAGCGGGGGCACAGATACGCAGTATTTT
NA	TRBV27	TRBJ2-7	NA	CASSPTPGGTYEQYF	TGTGCCAGCAGTCCAACCCCCGGCGGAACCTACGAGCAGTACTTC
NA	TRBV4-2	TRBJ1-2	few	CASSQDGGYTF	TGTGCCAGCAGCCAAGACGGGGGCTACACCTTC
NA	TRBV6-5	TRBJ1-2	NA	CASREGRRDGYGYTF	TGTGCCAGCAGGGAGGGTCGCAGGGACGGCTATGGCTACACCTTC
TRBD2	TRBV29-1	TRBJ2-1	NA	CSVERGLGGGNEQFF	TGCAGCGTTGAAAGGGGTCTCGGGGGGGGCAATGAGCAGTTCTTC
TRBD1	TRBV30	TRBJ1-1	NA	CAWRLRGQGLYTEAFF	TGTGCCTGGAGGCTAAGAGGACAGGGCCTTTACACTGAAGCTTTCTTT
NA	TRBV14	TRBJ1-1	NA	CASSQESGRNTEAFF	TGTGCCAGCAGCCAAGAATCGGGGAGGAACACTGAAGCTTTCTTT
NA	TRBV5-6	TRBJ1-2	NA	CASSLIGVQNYGYTF	TGTGCCAGCAGCTTGATAGGGGTCCAGAACTATGGCTACACCTTC
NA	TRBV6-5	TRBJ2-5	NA	CASSPGGGGYTQYF	TGTGCCAGCAGCCCCGGTGGGGGCGGGTATACCCAGTACTTC
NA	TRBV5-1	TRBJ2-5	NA	CASSPRTGGPTETQYF	TGCGCCAGCAGCCCTCGCACCGGGGGTCCTACGGAGACCCAGTACTTC
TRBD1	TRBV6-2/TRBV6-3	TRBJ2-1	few	CASSYDGTGQGGNEQFF	TGTGCCAGCAGTTACGACGGGACGGGACAGGGGGGGAATGAGCAGTTCTTC
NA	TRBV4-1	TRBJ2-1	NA	CASSQENRASGNEQFF	TGCGCCAGCAGCCAAGAGAACCGAGCCTCGGGAAATGAGCAGTTCTTC
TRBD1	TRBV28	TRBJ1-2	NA	CASSLLRGQNFYGYTF	TGTGCCAGCAGTCTATTGAGGGGACAGAATTTTTATGGCTACACCTTC
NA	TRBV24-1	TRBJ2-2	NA	CATSDPSMGELFF	TGTGCCACCAGTGATCCATCTATGGGGGAGCTGTTTTTT
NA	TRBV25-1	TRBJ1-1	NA	CASMGPSNTEAFF	TGTGCCAGCATGGGGCCTTCGAACACTGAAGCTTTCTTT
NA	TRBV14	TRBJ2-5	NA	CASSQSRQETQYF	TGTGCCAGCAGCCAATCGAGGCAAGAGACCCAGTACTTC
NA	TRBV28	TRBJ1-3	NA	CASSFLEYGAGNTIYF	TGTGCCAGCAGTTTCCTAGAATATGGGGCCGGAAACACCATATATTTT
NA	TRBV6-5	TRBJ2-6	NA	CASSYSRPGANVLTF	TGTGCCAGCAGTTACTCGCGCCCTGGGGCCAACGTCCTGACTTTC
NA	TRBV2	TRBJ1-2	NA	CASSVAGVDGYTF	TGTGCCAGCAGTGTAGCAGGGGTCGATGGCTACACCTTC
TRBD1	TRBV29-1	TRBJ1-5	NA	CSVTGDNQPQHF	TGCAGCGTTACAGGGGACAATCAGCCCCAGCATTTT
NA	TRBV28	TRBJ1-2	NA	CASSSGTHYGYTF	TGTGCCAGCAGTTCCGGGACACACTATGGCTACACCTTC
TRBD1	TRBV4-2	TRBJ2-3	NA	CASSLRDRGTDTQYF	TGTGCCAGCAGCCTCCGGGACAGGGGCACAGATACGCAGTATTTT
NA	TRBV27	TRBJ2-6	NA	CASRAGHSGANVLTF	TGTGCCAGCAGGGCGGGGCACTCTGGGGCCAACGTCCTGACTTTC
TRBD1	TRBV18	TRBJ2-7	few	CASSPGTGSYEQYF	TGTGCCAGCTCACCAGGGACAGGCTCCTACGAGCAGTACTTC
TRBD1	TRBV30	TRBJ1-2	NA	CAWTGQGDGYTF	TGTGCCTGGACCGGACAGGGAGATGGCTACACCTTC
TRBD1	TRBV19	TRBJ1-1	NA	CASRKGGNRGKTEAFF	TGTGCCAGTAGGAAGGGAGGCAACAGGGGAAAAACTGAAGCTTTCTTT
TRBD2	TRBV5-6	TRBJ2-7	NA	CASSFGLAGYEQYF	TGTGCCAGCAGCTTTGGACTAGCGGGCTACGAGCAGTACTTC
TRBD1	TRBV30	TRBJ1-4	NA	CAWSDRGYEKLFF	TGTGCCTGGAGCGACAGGGGGTATGAAAAACTGTTTTTT
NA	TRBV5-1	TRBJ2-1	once	CASSLAGLNFYNEQFF	TGCGCCAGCAGCTTGGCTGGGCTCAACTTCTACAATGAGCAGTTCTTC
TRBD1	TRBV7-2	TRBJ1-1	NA	CASSQRTGLTEAFF	TGTGCCAGCAGCCAGAGGACAGGGCTCACTGAAGCTTTCTTT
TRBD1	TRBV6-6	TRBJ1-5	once	CASSPRGQAPSHQPQHF	TGTGCCAGCAGTCCGAGAGGACAGGCTCCTTCCCATCAGCCCCAGCATTTT
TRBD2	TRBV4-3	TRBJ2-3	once	CASSQGLAETTDTQYF	TGCGCCAGCAGCCAAGGACTAGCGGAGACCACAGATACGCAGTATTTT
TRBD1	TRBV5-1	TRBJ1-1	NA	CASKIGQGALGTEAFF	TGCGCCAGCAAAATAGGACAGGGGGCGCTGGGCACTGAAGCTTTCTTT
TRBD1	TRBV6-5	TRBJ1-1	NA	CASTQGVNTEAFF	TGTGCCAGCACACAGGGGGTGAACACTGAAGCTTTCTTT
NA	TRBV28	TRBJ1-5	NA	CASSLLGPNNQPQHF	TGTGCCAGCAGTTTATTGGGGCCTAACAATCAGCCCCAGCATTTT
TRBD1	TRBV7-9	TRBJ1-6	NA	CASSRSGTGPSPLHF	TGTGCCAGCAGCCGGTCCGGGACAGGGCCTTCACCCCTCCACTTT
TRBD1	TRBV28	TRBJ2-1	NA	CASRGRGHEQFF	TGTGCCAGCAGGGGCAGGGGGCATGAGCAGTTCTTC
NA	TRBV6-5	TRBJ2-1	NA	CASRPGAYNEQFF	TGTGCCAGCAGACCAGGGGCCTACAATGAGCAGTTCTTC
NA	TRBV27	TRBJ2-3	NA	CASSPLGADTQYF	TGTGCCAGCAGTCCCCTCGGGGCAGATACGCAGTATTTT
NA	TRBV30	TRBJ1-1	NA	CAFGTQGEAFF	TGTGCCTTCGGGACACAAGGTGAAGCTTTCTTT
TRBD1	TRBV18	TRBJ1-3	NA	CASSPTAGTEPRSGNTIYF	TGTGCCAGCTCACCGACTGCCGGGACAGAACCACGCTCTGGAAACACCATATATTTT
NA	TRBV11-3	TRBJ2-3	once	CASLPDTQYF	TGTGCCAGCCTCCCAGATACGCAGTATTTT
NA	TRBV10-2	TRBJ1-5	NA	CASSDVAGGLLNQPQHF	TGCGCCAGCAGTGATGTGGCTGGGGGCCTCCTCAATCAGCCCCAGCATTTT
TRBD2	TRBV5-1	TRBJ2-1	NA	CASSNRDYSYNEQFF	TGCGCCAGCAGCAACCGGGACTACTCCTACAATGAGCAGTTCTTC
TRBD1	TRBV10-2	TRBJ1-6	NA	CARGTDSYNSPLHF	TGCGCCAGGGGGACAGACTCCTATAATTCACCCCTCCACTTT
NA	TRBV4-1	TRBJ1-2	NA	CASSLSPGHGYTF	TGCGCCAGCAGCCTTTCCCCGGGACACGGCTACACCTTC